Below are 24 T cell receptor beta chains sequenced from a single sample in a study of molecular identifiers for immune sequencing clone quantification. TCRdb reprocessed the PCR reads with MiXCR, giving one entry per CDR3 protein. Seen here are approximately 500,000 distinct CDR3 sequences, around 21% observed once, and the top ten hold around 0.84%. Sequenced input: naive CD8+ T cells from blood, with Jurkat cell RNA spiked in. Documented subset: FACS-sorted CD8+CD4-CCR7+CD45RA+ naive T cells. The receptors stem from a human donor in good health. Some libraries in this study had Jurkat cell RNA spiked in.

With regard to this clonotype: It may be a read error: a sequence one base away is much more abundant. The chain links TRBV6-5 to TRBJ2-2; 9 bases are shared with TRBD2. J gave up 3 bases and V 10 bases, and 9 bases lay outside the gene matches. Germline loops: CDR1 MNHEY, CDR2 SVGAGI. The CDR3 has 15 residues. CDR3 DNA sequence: TGTGCCAACAGCACTAGCGGGCACTACACCGGGGAGCTGTTTTTT. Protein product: CANSTSGHYTGELFF.

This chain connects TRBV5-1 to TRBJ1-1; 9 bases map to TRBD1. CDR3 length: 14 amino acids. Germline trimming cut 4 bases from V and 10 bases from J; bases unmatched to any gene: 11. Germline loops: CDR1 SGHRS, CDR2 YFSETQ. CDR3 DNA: TGCGCCAGCAGCATTCCCGGGACAGGGATGGGAGCTTTCTTT. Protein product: CASSIPGTGMGAFF.

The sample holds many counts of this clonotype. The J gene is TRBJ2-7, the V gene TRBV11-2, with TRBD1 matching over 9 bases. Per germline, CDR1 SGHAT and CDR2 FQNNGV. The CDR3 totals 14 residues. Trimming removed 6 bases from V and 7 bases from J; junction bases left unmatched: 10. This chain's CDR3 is CASRPGQGNWEQYF. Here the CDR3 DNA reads TGTGCCAGCAGACCAGGACAGGGGAATTGGGAGCAGTACTTC.

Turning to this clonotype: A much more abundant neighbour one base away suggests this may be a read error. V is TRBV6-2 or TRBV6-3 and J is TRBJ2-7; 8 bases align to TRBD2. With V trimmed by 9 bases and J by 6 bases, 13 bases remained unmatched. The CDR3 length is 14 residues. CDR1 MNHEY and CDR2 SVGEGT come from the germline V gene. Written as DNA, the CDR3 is TGTGCCAGTGGCGGCGGGAGGTTAGACTGCGAGCAGTACTTC. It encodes CASGGGRLDCEQYF.

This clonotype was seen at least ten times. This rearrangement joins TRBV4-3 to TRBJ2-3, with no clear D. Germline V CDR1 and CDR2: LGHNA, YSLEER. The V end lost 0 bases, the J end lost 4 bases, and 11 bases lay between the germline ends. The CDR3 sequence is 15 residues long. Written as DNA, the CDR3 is TGCGCCAGCAGCCAAGAGGTGATAGCCCCAGATACGCAGTATTTT. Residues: CASSQEVIAPDTQYF.

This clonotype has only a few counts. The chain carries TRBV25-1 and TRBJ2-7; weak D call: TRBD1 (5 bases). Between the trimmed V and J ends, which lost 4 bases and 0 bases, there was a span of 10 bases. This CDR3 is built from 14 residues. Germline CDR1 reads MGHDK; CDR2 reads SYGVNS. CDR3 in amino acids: CASSARQSSYEQYF. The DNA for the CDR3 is TGTGCCAGCAGTGCCAGACAGAGCTCCTACGAGCAGTACTTC.

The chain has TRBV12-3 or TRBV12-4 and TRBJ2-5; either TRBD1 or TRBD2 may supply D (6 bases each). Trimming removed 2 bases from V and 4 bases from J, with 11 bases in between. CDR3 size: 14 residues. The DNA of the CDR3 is TGTGCCAGCAGTTTATCGGGGGCGGGAGAGACCCAGTACTTC. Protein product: CASSLSGAGETQYF.

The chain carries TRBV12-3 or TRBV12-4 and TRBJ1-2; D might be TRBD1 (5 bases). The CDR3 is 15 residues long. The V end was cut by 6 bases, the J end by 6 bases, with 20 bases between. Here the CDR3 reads CASSLRDSLSDGYTF. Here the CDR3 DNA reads TGTGCCAGCAGCCTCCGGGACTCCTTATCGGATGGCTACACCTTC.

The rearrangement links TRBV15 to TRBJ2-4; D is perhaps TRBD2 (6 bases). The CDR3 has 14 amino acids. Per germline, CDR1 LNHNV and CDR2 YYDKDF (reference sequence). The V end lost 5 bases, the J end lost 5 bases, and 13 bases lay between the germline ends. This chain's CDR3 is CATSPYTGENIQYF. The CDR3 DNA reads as TGTGCCACCAGCCCTTATACGGGGGAAAACATTCAGTACTTC.

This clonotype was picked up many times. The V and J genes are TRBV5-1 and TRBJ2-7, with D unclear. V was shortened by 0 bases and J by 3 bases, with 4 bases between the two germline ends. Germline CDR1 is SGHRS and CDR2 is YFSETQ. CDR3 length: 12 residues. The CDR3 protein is CASSLDGYEQYF. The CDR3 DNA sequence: TGCGCCAGCAGCTTGGATGGCTACGAGCAGTACTTC.

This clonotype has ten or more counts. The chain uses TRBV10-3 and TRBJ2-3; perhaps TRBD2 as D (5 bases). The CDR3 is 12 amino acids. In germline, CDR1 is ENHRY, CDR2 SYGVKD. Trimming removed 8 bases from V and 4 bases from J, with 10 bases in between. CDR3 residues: CAIGLEADTQYF. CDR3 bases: TGTGCCATCGGGTTGGAGGCAGATACGCAGTATTTT.

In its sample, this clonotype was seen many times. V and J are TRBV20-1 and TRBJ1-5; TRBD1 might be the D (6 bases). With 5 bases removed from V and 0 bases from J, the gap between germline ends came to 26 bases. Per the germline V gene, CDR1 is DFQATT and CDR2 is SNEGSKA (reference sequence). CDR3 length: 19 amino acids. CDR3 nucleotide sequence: TGCAGTGCTCCAATCCGGGACACCATAGGGTATTATAGCAATCAGCCCCAGCATTTT. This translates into CSAPIRDTIGYYSNQPQHF.

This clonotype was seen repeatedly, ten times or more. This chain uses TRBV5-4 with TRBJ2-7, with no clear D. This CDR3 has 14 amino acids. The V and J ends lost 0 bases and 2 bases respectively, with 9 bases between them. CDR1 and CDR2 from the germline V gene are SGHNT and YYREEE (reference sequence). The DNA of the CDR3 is TGTGCCAGCAGCTTGGGGGTGGACCCCTACGAGCAGTACTTC. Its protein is CASSLGVDPYEQYF.

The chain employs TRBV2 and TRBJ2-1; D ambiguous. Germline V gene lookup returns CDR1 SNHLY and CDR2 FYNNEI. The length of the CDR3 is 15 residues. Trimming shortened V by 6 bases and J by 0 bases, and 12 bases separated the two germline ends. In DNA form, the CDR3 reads TGTGCCAGCAGGGGTAGCCGAAGCTCCTACAATGAGCAGTTCTTC. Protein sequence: CASRGSRSSYNEQFF. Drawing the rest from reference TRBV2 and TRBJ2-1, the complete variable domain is EPEVTQTPSHQVTQMGQEVILRCVPISNHLYFYWYRQILGQKVEFLVSFYNNEISEKSEIFDDQFSVERPDGSNFTLKIRSTKLEDSAMYFCASRGSRSSYNEQFFGPGTRLTVL.

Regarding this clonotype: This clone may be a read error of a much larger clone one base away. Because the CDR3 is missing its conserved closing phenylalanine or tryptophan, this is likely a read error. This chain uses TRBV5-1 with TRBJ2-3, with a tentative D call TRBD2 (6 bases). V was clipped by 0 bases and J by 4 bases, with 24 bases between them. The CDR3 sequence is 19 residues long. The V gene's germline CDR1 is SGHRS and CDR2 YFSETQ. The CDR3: CASSLGLEATVLIADTQYL. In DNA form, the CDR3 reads TGCGCCAGCAGCTTGGGACTAGAGGCAACGGTTTTAATAGCAGATACGCAGTATCTT.

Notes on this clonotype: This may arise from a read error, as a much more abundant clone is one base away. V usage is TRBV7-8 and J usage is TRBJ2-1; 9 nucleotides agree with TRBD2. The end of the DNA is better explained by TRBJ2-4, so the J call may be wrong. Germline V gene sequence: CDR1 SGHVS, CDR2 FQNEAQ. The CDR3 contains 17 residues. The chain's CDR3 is CASSTRGTSRTKIIQYF. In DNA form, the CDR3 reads TGTGCCAGCAGCACACGGGGGACTAGCAGGACCAAAATCATTCAGTACTTC.

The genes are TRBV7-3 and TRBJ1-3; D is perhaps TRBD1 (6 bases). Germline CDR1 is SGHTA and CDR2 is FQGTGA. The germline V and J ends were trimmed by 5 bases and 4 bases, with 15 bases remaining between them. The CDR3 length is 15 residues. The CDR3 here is CASSPWGGGGNTIYF. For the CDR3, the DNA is TGTGCCAGCAGCCCCTGGGGGGGCGGAGGAAACACCATATATTTT.

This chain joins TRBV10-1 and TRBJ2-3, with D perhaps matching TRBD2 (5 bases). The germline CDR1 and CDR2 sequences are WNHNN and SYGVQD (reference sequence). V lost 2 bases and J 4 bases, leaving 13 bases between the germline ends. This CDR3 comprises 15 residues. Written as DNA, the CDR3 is TGCGCCAGCAGTGAGATGGGCTGGGAGTCAGATACGCAGTATTTT. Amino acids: CASSEMGWESDTQYF.

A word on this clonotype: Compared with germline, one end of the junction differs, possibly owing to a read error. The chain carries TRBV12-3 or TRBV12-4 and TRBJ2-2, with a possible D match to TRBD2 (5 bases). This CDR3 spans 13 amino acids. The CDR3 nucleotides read TGTGCCAGCAGTTTAGCGCTGTCCGGGGAGCAGTTTTTT. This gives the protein CASSLALSGEQFF.

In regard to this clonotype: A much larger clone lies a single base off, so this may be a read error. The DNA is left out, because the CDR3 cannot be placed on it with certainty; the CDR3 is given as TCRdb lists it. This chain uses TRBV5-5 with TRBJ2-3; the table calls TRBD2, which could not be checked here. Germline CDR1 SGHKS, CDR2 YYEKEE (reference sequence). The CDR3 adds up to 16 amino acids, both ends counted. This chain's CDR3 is CASSFWRGLGTDMQYF.

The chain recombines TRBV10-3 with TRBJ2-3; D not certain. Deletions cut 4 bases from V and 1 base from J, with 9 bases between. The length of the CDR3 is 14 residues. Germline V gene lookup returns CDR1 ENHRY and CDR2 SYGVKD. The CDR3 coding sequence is TGTGCCATCAGTGTGGGCACCGGCACAGATACGCAGTATTTT. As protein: CAISVGTGTDTQYF.

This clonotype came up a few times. CDR3 sequence: CASSLDRGLYSYEQYF. CDR3 in DNA: TGTGCCAGCAGTTTAGACAGGGGGCTATATTCCTACGAGCAGTACTTC. V usage is TRBV6-6 and J usage is TRBJ2-7; 10 nucleotides match TRBD1. The germline V gene encodes CDR1 MNHNY and CDR2 SVGAGI (reference sequence). CDR3 size: 16 residues. V lost 4 bases and J lost 1; bases outside the gene matches: 7.

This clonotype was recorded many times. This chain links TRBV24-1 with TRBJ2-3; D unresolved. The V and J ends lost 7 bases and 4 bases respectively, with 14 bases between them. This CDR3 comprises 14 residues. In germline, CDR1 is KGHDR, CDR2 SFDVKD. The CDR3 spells CATRPAYGPDTQYF. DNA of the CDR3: TGTGCCACCAGACCAGCCTATGGCCCAGATACGCAGTATTTT.

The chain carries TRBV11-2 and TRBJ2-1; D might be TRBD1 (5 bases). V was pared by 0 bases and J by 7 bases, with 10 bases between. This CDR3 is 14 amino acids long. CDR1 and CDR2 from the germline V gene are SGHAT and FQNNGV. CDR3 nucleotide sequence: TGTGCCAGCAGCTTAGAGATAGGGGAAAATGAGCAGTTCTTC. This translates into CASSLEIGENEQFF.